These 10 T cell receptor beta chains share one sample of origin, sequenced in a study of response to subunit inactivated influenza vaccine. MiXCR, applied by TCRdb to the RT-PCR reads, yields one record per CDR3 protein. The sample contains about 780,000 distinct CDR3 sequences, roughly 20% of which appear only once. The sample was PBMCs from blood, taken more than 4 days after vaccination. The receptor source for this set is a man aged 50 or older who received an inactivated influenza vaccine.

This clonotype was detected only a few times. The chain combines TRBV20-1 with TRBJ2-3, with 7 bases that match TRBD1. The trim removed 5 bases at V and 2 bases at J, leaving 7 bases unmatched. CDR1 and CDR2 from the germline V gene are DFQATT and SNEGSKA (reference sequence). The CDR3 is 14 residues long. As DNA, the CDR3 is TGCAGTGCTTCCCCGACAGGGTTCACAGATACGCAGTATTTT. Encoded protein: CSASPTGFTDTQYF.

The CDR3 loop is CASSQDPPGQSTDTQYF. The CDR3 region has the DNA TGTGCCAGCAGCCAAGATCCGCCAGGACAAAGCACAGATACGCAGTATTTT. The chain links TRBV4-2 to TRBJ2-3, with a possible D match to TRBD1 (5 bases). V lost 0 bases and J 0 bases, leaving 13 bases between the germline ends. The CDR3 extends over 17 amino acids. Looked up from germline, CDR1 is LGHNA and CDR2 is YNFKEQ.

CDR3 region: CSARDLAGEKETQYF. The CDR3 coding sequence is TGCAGTGCTAGAGATCTTGCGGGAGAAAAAGAGACCCAGTACTTC. The chain has TRBV20-1 and TRBJ2-5; 7 positions match TRBD2. With 0 bases clipped from V and 3 bases from J, the junction kept 7 bases outside the gene matches. This CDR3 is built from 15 residues. The V gene's germline CDR1 is DFQATT and CDR2 SNEGSKA (reference sequence).

In its sample, this clonotype was seen many times. The J gene is TRBJ1-1, the V gene TRBV10-3, with 7 bases identical to TRBD1. CDR1 is ENHRY, CDR2 SYGVKD, per germline. The V and J ends lost 0 bases and 10 bases, in that order; junction bases with no gene match: 8. The CDR3 loop spans 14 amino acids. The CDR3 loop is CAISESGTQGGAFF. CDR3 sequence (DNA): TGTGCCATCAGTGAGTCAGGGACGCAGGGGGGAGCTTTCTTT.

The table lists this clonotype with a few counts. The rearrangement joins TRBV20-1 to TRBJ2-5, with 12 positions matching TRBD1. The CDR3 spans 17 residues. V lost 5 bases and J lost 7; bases outside the gene matches: 17. CDR1 DFQATT and CDR2 SNEGSKA come from the germline V gene (reference sequence). Here the CDR3 DNA reads TGCAGTGCTTTGGACCTCCGCGGGACAGGGGGCACTGGGACCCAGTACTTC. Protein product: CSALDLRGTGGTGTQYF.

In its sample, this clonotype was seen a few times. The chain combines TRBV15 with TRBJ2-4; D is possibly TRBD1 (7 bases). The V end was cut by 3 bases, the J end by 1 base, with 13 bases between. This CDR3 has 16 residues. CDR1 LNHNV and CDR2 YYDKDF come from the germline V gene (reference sequence). The CDR3 loop reads CATSRQGGRAKNIQYF. CDR3 coding DNA: TGTGCCACCAGCAGGCAGGGGGGACGGGCCAAAAACATTCAGTACTTC.

This clonotype has just a few counts. This chain links TRBV11-2 with TRBJ2-1; D unresolved. This CDR3 is 12 amino acids long. V lost 2 bases and J lost 8, with 7 bases in between. CDR1 is SGHAT, CDR2 FQNNGV, per germline. The CDR3 region is CASSLLFHEQFF. CDR3 coding DNA: TGTGCCAGCAGCTTACTTTTCCATGAGCAGTTCTTC.

V gene TRBV20-1 combines with J gene TRBJ2-5; D unresolved. Germline V CDR1 and CDR2: DFQATT, SNEGSKA (reference sequence). V was pared by 6 bases and J by 5 bases, with 13 bases between. This CDR3 region has 12 residues. CDR3 coding DNA: TGCAGTGCCCAGCCCCCTGGGGAGACCCAGTACTTC. It specifies CSAQPPGETQYF.

The gene calls are TRBV7-2 and TRBJ2-7; D remains ambiguous. Per germline, CDR1 SGHTA and CDR2 FQGNSA. The CDR3 extends over 15 amino acids. The V end lost 1 base, the J end lost 2 bases, and 12 bases lay between the germline ends. CDR3 nucleotide sequence: TGTGCCAGCAGCTTAGATACCGGCCAAACCTACGAGCAGTACTTC. This translates into CASSLDTGQTYEQYF.

This clonotype was found a few times. CDR3 DNA sequence: TGCAGTGCTGGGGCTGGAGGGAAAGAGCCCGATACGCAGTATTTT. Its protein is CSAGAGGKEPDTQYF. The rearrangement joins TRBV20-1 to TRBJ2-3, with a tentative D call TRBD2 (6 bases). Germline V gene lookup returns CDR1 DFQATT and CDR2 SNEGSKA (reference sequence). Trimming took off 5 bases at V and 6 bases at J, with 21 bases between the two ends. This CDR3 comprises 15 residues.